These 8 T cell receptor beta chains were all obtained from the same sample, sequenced in a study of CD8+ T cells in alopecia areata (dated by TCRdb to 2017 to 2018). Receptors were amplified or captured by the immunoSEQ multiplex PCR assay. For TCR sequencing, RNA was extracted from every sample and reverse transcribed into cDNA to serve as template. TCRdb carries this immuneACCESS record with in-frame sequences only. Its versions omit some clonotypes, under half of them owing to an unresolved V gene in the studies checked, with the rest unexplained. Across this sample there are more than 85,000 clones, with roughly two thirds seen only once. The ten top clones hold roughly a sixth of the sample. Interpreted using the paper, the time point label stands for: roughly 27 days on oral tofacitinib. What this sample's treatment or condition label stands for: oral pan-JAK inhibitor, 5-10 mg twice daily.

The starting material was CD8+ T cells sorted from blood, obtained at week 4, from a patient treated with tofacitinib. The receptor source for this set is a human donor with alopecia areata.

The chain links TRBV6-5 to TRBJ2-2; 10 nucleotides line up with TRBD2. The junction had 3 bases not matched to a gene; V was cut back by 8 bases and J by 3 bases. CDR3 length: 14 amino acids. CDR1 and CDR2 (germline): MNHEY, SVGAGI. CDR3 DNA: TGTGCCAGCCTTAGCGGGAGGTACACCGGGGAGCTGTTTTTT. Encoded protein: CASLSGRYTGELFF.

V is TRBV7-9 and J is TRBJ1-1; a weak D match, TRBD1 (5 bases). This CDR3 spans 14 amino acids. Per the germline V gene, CDR1 is SEHNR and CDR2 is FQNEAQ (reference sequence). V was cut by 8 bases and J by 5 bases, with 18 bases left in between. CDR3 DNA sequence: TGTGCCAGCGGGATCGGGTCCGGGGGTACTGAAGCTTTCTTT. Its translation: CASGIGSGGTEAFF.

The chain recombines TRBV6-5 with TRBJ2-3, with 8 bases aligning to TRBD1. CDR3 length: 15 residues. Germline trimming cut 4 bases from V and 1 base from J; bases unmatched to any gene: 4. From germline, CDR1 is MNHEY and CDR2 SVGAGI. CDR3 DNA sequence: TGTGCCAGCAGTTTCGCGACAGGGGGCACAGATACGCAGTATTTT. Residues: CASSFATGGTDTQYF.

This chain links TRBV7-8 with TRBJ2-3, with D tentatively TRBD1 (5 bases). The CDR3 spans 13 residues. Germline-derived CDR1 and CDR2 are SGHVS and FQNEAQ. V gave up 6 bases and J gave up 3 bases, with 10 bases separating them. The CDR3 loop is CASRAGLTDTQYF. The CDR3 bases are TGTGCCAGCAGGGCAGGGCTTACAGATACGCAGTATTTT.

V gene TRBV30 combines with J gene TRBJ2-3, with 12 bases lining up with TRBD2. Germline CDR1 reads GTSNPN; CDR2 reads SVGIG (reference sequence). The CDR3 consists of 15 residues. The junction had 4 bases not matched to a gene; V was cut back by 1 base and J by 5 bases. The DNA for the CDR3 is TGTGCCTGGAGTGACCTAGCGGGAGGGCTAGATACGCAGTATTTT. Encoded protein: CAWSDLAGGLDTQYF. Based on the CDR3 plus reference TRBV30 and TRBJ2-3, the full variable domain is SQTIHQWPATLVQPVGSPLSLECTVEGTSNPNLYWYRQAAGRGLQLLFYSVGIGQISSEVPQNLSASRPQDRQFILSSKKLLLSDSGFYLCAWSDLAGGLDTQYFGPGTRLTVL.

The chain uses TRBV7-2 and TRBJ2-7; 8 nucleotides align to TRBD1. CDR1 and CDR2 from the germline V gene are SGHTA and FQGNSA. CDR3 length: 13 amino acids. The ends lost 6 bases at V and 5 bases at J; junction bases unmatched: 6. CDR3 residues: CASRYETGDEQYF. The CDR3 DNA sequence: TGTGCCAGCAGATACGAGACAGGGGACGAGCAGTACTTC.

By sample fraction, this clone is medium-sized. One junction end does not reproduce the germline sequence, and a read error may be involved. J is TRBJ1-2 and V is TRBV7-6; D is uncertain. Per germline, CDR1 SGHVS and CDR2 FNYEAQ. This CDR3 spans 14 amino acids. The CDR3 reads CASSSLGPLQTACF. CDR3 in DNA: TGTGCCAGCAGCTCACTGGGTCCTCTCCAGACGGCCTGCTTC.

A remark on this clone: Different DNA sequences within this sample yield the same CDR3. The chain couples TRBV4-3 to TRBJ2-7; D might be TRBD1 (6 bases). Germline V CDR1 and CDR2: LGHNA, YSLEER. This CDR3 has 14 residues. Between the trimmed V and J ends, which lost 0 bases and 3 bases, there was a span of 9 bases. CDR3 nucleotide sequence: TGCGCCAGCAGCCAAGATAGGGGGAACTACGAGCAGTACTTC. It specifies CASSQDRGNYEQYF.